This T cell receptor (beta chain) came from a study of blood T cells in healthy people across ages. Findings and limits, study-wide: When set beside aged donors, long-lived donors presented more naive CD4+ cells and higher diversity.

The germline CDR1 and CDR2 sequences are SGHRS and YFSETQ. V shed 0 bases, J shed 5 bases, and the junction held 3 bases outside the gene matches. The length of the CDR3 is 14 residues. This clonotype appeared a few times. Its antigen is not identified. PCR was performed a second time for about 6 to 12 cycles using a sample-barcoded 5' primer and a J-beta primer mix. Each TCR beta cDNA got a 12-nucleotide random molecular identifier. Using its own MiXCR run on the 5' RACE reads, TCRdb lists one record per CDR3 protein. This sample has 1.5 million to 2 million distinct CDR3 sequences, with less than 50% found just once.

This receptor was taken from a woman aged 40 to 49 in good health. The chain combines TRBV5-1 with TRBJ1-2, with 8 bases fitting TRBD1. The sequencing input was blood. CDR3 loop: CASSLVQGEYGYTF. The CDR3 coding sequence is TGCGCCAGCAGCTTGGTACAGGGGGAATATGGCTACACCTTC.